The T cell receptor beta chain under discussion was sequenced for a study of T cells in Graves' hyperthyroidism and ophthalmopathy. Study observations and caveats: Ophthalmopathy prediction by the model preceded onset by a median roughly 6 months. Among thyroid clonotypes expanded above 0.001, most also appeared in blood.

This clonotype was detected a few times. As yet, its antigen is unknown. The TCR beta CDR3 regions underwent amplification using RNA transcripts as the source. A first-round RT-PCR of the TCR CDR3 used the HTBI primer set. Using its own MiXCR run on the multiplex PCR reads, TCRdb lists one record per CDR3 protein. The sample includes fewer than 500,000 distinct CDR3 sequences, roughly 14% seen only once; the top ten take over 10%. Germline CDR1 is KGHSH and CDR2 is LQKENI. The CDR3 is 16 amino acids. The germline V and J ends were trimmed by 3 bases and 0 bases, with 12 bases remaining between them. Reasons for excluding patients were uncontrolled infection, other autoimmune disease, pregnancy or lactation. Clinical symptoms, serum thyroxine, TRAb, thyroid ultrasound and orbital computed tomography informed diagnoses.

This chain links TRBV18 with TRBJ2-1; D is unresolved. The receptor's source is a man between 18 and 35 years old with Graves' ophthalmopathy. The sample comprised blood. CDR3 sequence: CASSPPARSSYNEQFF. CDR3 DNA: TGTGCCAGCTCACCCCCGGCAAGGAGCTCCTACAATGAGCAGTTCTTC.